This T cell receptor (beta chain) is drawn from a study of cytotoxic CD8 clonotypes in ibrutinib-treated CLL. Study conclusions and caveats: Rare overall, public clonotypes shrank or held steady under therapy. Clonality increased with ibrutinib response but returned toward baseline at progression.

Produced via immunoSEQ multiplex PCR; TCRdb's table is partial and in-frame only. The sample consists of about 140,000 clones, more than 70% of them appearing once. This CDR3 is 16 amino acids long. Germline CDR1 reads SSHAT; CDR2 reads FNYEAQ (reference sequence). V shed 5 bases and J 0 bases; nucleotides not matched to a gene: 7. Libraries of TCR beta were made from roughly 2.2 micrograms of genomic DNA that came from cryopreserved PBMCs. In the case of this clone: The antigen is not known.

This clonotype originated in a human donor with chronic lymphocytic leukemia. The starting material was PBMCs, obtained after 36 months of ibrutinib treatment. The chain uses TRBV7-7 and TRBJ1-5; 7 bases align to TRBD1. This CDR3 reads CASSHNRGDSNQPQHF. CDR3 coding DNA: TGTGCCAGCAGCCATAACAGGGGCGATAGCAATCAGCCCCAGCATTTT.